This is a list of T cell receptor beta chains from one sample in a study of T-cell reconstitution after alpha-beta-depleted transplantation in children. One entry per CDR3 protein, called by TCRdb with MiXCR from the PCR reads. Of about 440,000 distinct CDR3 sequences listed, around two fifths are singletons. The starting material was PBMCs, obtained before TCRalphabeta/CD19-depleted stem cell transplant. Every receptor here comes from a girl aged 2-10 years with aplastic anemia, due to receive a stem cell transplant. Each CDR3 is given with its conserved first and last residue. Fields, in order: V gene, D gene, J gene, clone size, CDR3 protein, CDR3 DNA. D genes are given only for firm matches. Rows give clone size only sometimes, using once, few, many, or a class for an expanded clone.

TRBV5-5	.	TRBJ1-4	few	CASSLEWGNEKLFF	TGTGCCAGCAGCTTGGAGTGGGGCAATGAAAAACTGTTTTTT
TRBV28	.	TRBJ1-2	.	CASSVHREDYGYTF	TGTGCCAGCAGTGTTCACAGGGAGGACTATGGCTACACCTTC
TRBV20-1	TRBD1	TRBJ1-1	.	CSARLTPGGNTEAFF	TGCAGTGCTAGGCTCACCCCAGGGGGAAACACTGAAGCTTTCTTT
TRBV3-1	.	TRBJ2-3	.	CASSPTRDTDTQYF	TGTGCCAGCAGCCCCACAAGAGACACAGATACGCAGTATTTT
TRBV27	.	TRBJ1-6	.	CASSPPGRSPLHF	TGTGCCAGCAGTCCACCGGGACGGTCACCCCTCCACTTT
TRBV9	.	TRBJ2-7	.	CASSVDGNYEQYF	TGTGCCAGCAGCGTAGATGGAAACTACGAGCAGTACTTC
TRBV7-6	TRBD1	TRBJ1-4	few	CASSLWTGGINEKLFF	TGTGCCAGCAGCTTGTGGACAGGGGGGATTAATGAAAAACTGTTTTTT
TRBV4-2	.	TRBJ2-1	.	CASSQTYNEQFF	TGTGCCAGCAGCCAGACTTACAATGAGCAGTTCTTC
TRBV20-1	.	TRBJ2-7	few	CSASRHLTYEQYF	TGCAGTGCTAGTAGGCACCTTACCTACGAGCAGTACTTC
TRBV13	.	TRBJ2-5	many	CASSSPGGIETQYF	TGTGCCAGCAGCTCCCCAGGGGGGATAGAGACCCAGTACTTC
TRBV20-1	.	TRBJ2-4	.	CSARGGTGEVKNIQYF	TGCAGTGCTAGAGGGGGGACCGGGGAGGTCAAAAACATTCAGTACTTC
TRBV25-1	TRBD2	TRBJ2-7	many	CASSAPGLASGEQYF	TGTGCCAGCAGTGCACCGGGACTAGCGTCAGGCGAGCAGTACTTC
TRBV10-2	.	TRBJ2-3	many	CASSAPNTDTQYF	TGCGCCAGCAGTGCCCCTAACACAGATACGCAGTATTTT
TRBV7-9	.	TRBJ2-7	.	CASSWVGEGPDEQYF	TGTGCCAGCAGCTGGGTAGGAGAGGGCCCCGACGAGCAGTACTTC
TRBV7-9	.	TRBJ1-1	few	CASSLAPEAFF	TGTGCCAGCAGCTTAGCCCCGGAAGCTTTCTTT
TRBV5-1	TRBD2	TRBJ2-1	many	CASSLLAGSYNEQFF	TGCGCCAGCAGCTTGCTAGCGGGCTCCTACAATGAGCAGTTCTTC
TRBV20-1	TRBD1	TRBJ2-7	.	CSVGQGTYEQYF	TGCAGTGTGGGACAGGGGACCTACGAGCAGTACTTC
TRBV5-1	.	TRBJ2-1	.	CASSLEGSTYNEQFF	TGCGCCAGCAGCTTGGAGGGCTCCACCTACAATGAGCAGTTCTTC
TRBV7-2	.	TRBJ2-7	.	CASSFGQGGPYEQYF	TGTGCCAGCAGCTTCGGGCAGGGGGGGCCCTACGAGCAGTACTTC
TRBV11-2	TRBD2	TRBJ2-3	once	CASSLGLLAGYTDTQYF	TGTGCCAGCAGCTTAGGTCTTCTAGCGGGGTACACAGATACGCAGTATTTT
TRBV20-1	.	TRBJ2-1	many	CSATAVPVYNEQFF	TGCAGTGCTACGGCGGTCCCCGTTTACAATGAGCAGTTCTTC
TRBV6-2/TRBV6-3	.	TRBJ2-3	once	CASRKSPLADTQYF	TGTGCCAGCAGAAAGAGCCCCTTGGCAGATACGCAGTATTTT
TRBV29-1	.	TRBJ2-3	few	CSVASQGGTDTQYF	TGCAGCGTTGCCTCACAGGGAGGAACGGATACGCAGTATTTT
TRBV7-2	.	TRBJ2-5	many	CASSLASGQETQYF	TGTGCCAGCAGCTTAGCTTCGGGCCAAGAGACCCAGTACTTC